This is a list of T cell receptor beta chains from one sample in a study of blood T cell repertoires in COVID-19. TCRdb keeps only in-frame clones here, not all; method: immunoSEQ multiplex PCR. The table has approximately 85,000 clones, roughly 90% seen once; the top ten hold around 4.7%. Sequencing was done on a sample of peripheral blood. These receptors came from a woman aged 80 or older with active or convalescent COVID-19. Each CDR3 is given with its conserved first and last residue. The D gene is left open where the match is weak. Size is stated for part of the rows, as once, few or many counts, or as a class when the clone is expanded.

abundance	j_gene	len	v_gene	d_gene	CDR3aa	CDR3nt
few	TRBJ2-1	18	TRBV5-1	TRBD2	CASSKTWTSGVGRDEQFF	TGCGCCAGCAGTAAAACGTGGACTAGCGGAGTGGGAAGGGATGAGCAGTTCTTC
once	TRBJ2-7	12	TRBV25-1	NA	CASRGQYYEQYF	TGTGCCAGCAGGGGGCAGTACTACGAGCAGTACTTC
NA	TRBJ2-1	15	TRBV6-5	TRBD2	CASSLSGISYNEQFF	TGTGCCAGCAGTCTAAGCGGGATCTCCTACAATGAGCAGTTCTTC
NA	TRBJ1-1	14	TRBV10-3	NA	CAISAHRGETEAFF	TGTGCCATCAGTGCCCATCGGGGGGAAACTGAAGCTTTCTTT
NA	TRBJ1-2	14	TRBV6-6	NA	CASSRSAEMSGYTF	TGTGCCAGCAGCCGGTCGGCGGAAATGAGTGGCTACACCTTC
NA	TRBJ1-1	15	TRBV18	NA	CASSGYRLLNTEAFF	TGTGCCAGCTCAGGTTACAGGCTTTTGAACACTGAAGCTTTCTTT
NA	TRBJ2-3	15	TRBV30	TRBD2	CASPSASGGVHTQYF	TGTGCCTCCCCGTCGGCTAGCGGGGGCGTCCATACGCAGTATTTT
few	TRBJ2-1	17	TRBV5-1	TRBD1	CASSLIGDRGLGDEQFF	TGCGCCAGCAGCTTGATCGGGGACAGAGGTTTGGGGGATGAGCAGTTCTTC
once	TRBJ1-1	14	TRBV18	NA	CASSPQQANTEAFF	TGTGCCAGCTCACCACAGCAGGCGAACACTGAAGCTTTCTTT
NA	TRBJ1-5	14	TRBV6-2/TRBV6-3	NA	CASSRAGFNQPQHF	TGTGCCAGCAGTCGGGCGGGCTTCAATCAGCCCCAGCATTTT
NA	TRBJ2-1	15	TRBV5-6	TRBD2	CASRHEAGGSNEQFF	TGTGCCAGCAGGCATGAGGCGGGAGGGTCTAATGAGCAGTTCTTC
NA	TRBJ1-2	16	TRBV5-4	NA	CASSLDGRANNYGYTF	TGTGCCAGCAGCCTGGATGGCAGGGCCAATAACTATGGCTACACCTTC
NA	TRBJ2-3	16	TRBV5-1	TRBD2	CASSQGLADSTDTQYF	TGCGCCAGCAGCCAGGGCCTAGCGGATAGCACAGATACGCAGTATTTT
NA	TRBJ1-5	15	TRBV5-3	NA	CARSSRAGDDQPQHF	TGTGCCAGAAGCTCCAGGGCAGGGGATGACCAGCCCCAGCATTTT
few	TRBJ2-1	14	TRBV4-3	NA	CASSQEVEANEQFF	TGCGCCAGCAGCCAAGAGGTAGAGGCTAATGAGCAGTTCTTC
once	TRBJ2-5	14	TRBV5-1	NA	CASSLTVPPGTQYF	TGCGCCAGCAGCTTGACGGTGCCTCCCGGGACCCAGTACTTC
NA	TRBJ2-5	15	TRBV7-2	TRBD1	CASSLGPGQQETQYF	TGTGCCAGCAGCTTAGGACCGGGACAGCAAGAGACCCAGTACTTC
NA	TRBJ1-2	15	TRBV4-2	TRBD1	CASSQDLGTDYGYTF	TGTGCCAGCAGCCAAGATCTGGGGACAGACTATGGCTACACCTTC
NA	TRBJ2-3	14	TRBV25-1	NA	CASSEYPGSDTQYF	TGTGCCAGCAGTGAATATCCCGGGTCGGATACGCAGTATTTT
NA	TRBJ1-2	13	TRBV2	NA	CASSANYNYGYTF	TGTGCCAGCAGTGCTAACTACAACTATGGCTACACCTTC
NA	TRBJ1-4	15	TRBV9	TRBD1	CASSVEAGGGEKLFF	TGTGCCAGCAGCGTAGAGGCAGGGGGAGGCGAAAAACTGTTTTTT
once	TRBJ2-2	14	TRBV7-2	NA	CASSTTRNAGELFF	TGTGCCAGCAGCACAACCAGGAACGCCGGGGAGCTGTTTTTT
NA	TRBJ1-1	18	TRBV15	TRBD1	CATSAIGTGGAMQTEAFF	TGTGCCACCAGCGCAATCGGGACAGGGGGCGCGATGCAGACTGAAGCTTTCTTT
NA	TRBJ2-1	19	TRBV19	NA	CASRTNQGQKWSSYNEQFF	TGTGCCAGTAGGACTAACCAGGGACAAAAATGGTCCTCCTACAATGAGCAGTTCTTC
few	TRBJ1-5	14	TRBV6-5	TRBD1	CASNVQGSDQPQHF	TGTGCCAGCAATGTACAGGGGAGTGACCAGCCCCAGCATTTT
NA	TRBJ2-7	18	TRBV28	TRBD2	CASSFDLESGRYTYEQYF	TGTGCCAGCAGTTTTGACTTAGAAAGCGGGAGGTACACCTACGAGCAGTACTTC
NA	TRBJ2-1	16	TRBV18	TRBD2	CASSMRLAASYNEQFF	TGTGCCAGCTCTATGAGACTAGCGGCCTCCTACAATGAGCAGTTCTTC
NA	TRBJ1-5	14	TRBV19	NA	CASSIQYSNQPQHF	TGTGCCAGTAGTATCCAGTATAGCAATCAGCCCCAGCATTTT
NA	TRBJ1-1	17	TRBV19	NA	CASSIGFQGVMNTEAFF	TGTGCCAGTAGTATAGGTTTCCAGGGCGTAATGAACACTGAAGCTTTCTTT
NA	TRBJ1-4	13	TRBV19	NA	CASATTGIEKLFF	TGTGCCAGTGCTACGACGGGTATTGAAAAACTGTTTTTT
NA	TRBJ2-1	15	TRBV6-2/TRBV6-3	NA	CASSYGGNSYNEQFF	TGTGCCAGCAGTTACGGCGGGAACTCCTACAATGAGCAGTTCTTC
NA	TRBJ2-2	19	TRBV6-2/TRBV6-3	TRBD2	CASSYSMTSGPANTGELFF	TGTGCCAGCAGTTACTCGATGACTAGCGGGCCCGCGAACACCGGGGAGCTGTTTTTT
NA	TRBJ2-5	14	TRBV3-1/TRBV3-2	NA	CASSQVDRQETQYF	TGTGCCAGCAGCCAAGTCGACAGACAAGAGACCCAGTACTTC
NA	TRBJ2-7	12	TRBV6-5	NA	CASGRRASEQYF	TGTGCCAGCGGTCGCAGGGCGTCCGAGCAGTACTTC
NA	TRBJ1-5	17	TRBV18	NA	CASSPRAGRDGNQPQHF	TGTGCCAGCTCACCGAGAGCGGGCAGGGATGGCAATCAGCCCCAGCATTTT
NA	TRBJ2-5	16	TRBV5-1	TRBD1	CASTAWGQGYSETQYF	TGCGCCAGCACCGCTTGGGGACAGGGATATTCGGAGACCCAGTACTTC
NA	TRBJ1-1	15	TRBV7-9	NA	CASSLGAFAGTEAFF	TGTGCCAGCAGCTTAGGAGCATTCGCAGGGACTGAAGCTTTCTTT
NA	TRBJ2-1	13	TRBV10-3	NA	CAISGISYNEQFF	TGTGCCATCAGTGGAATCAGCTACAATGAGCAGTTCTTC
NA	TRBJ1-5	13	TRBV12-3/TRBV12-4	NA	CASMNQNNQPQHF	TGTGCCAGCATGAACCAGAACAATCAGCCCCAGCATTTT
NA	TRBJ1-6	14	TRBV5-4	NA	CASTTGQYNSPLHF	TGTGCCAGCACGACCGGACAGTATAATTCACCCCTCCACTTT
once	TRBJ1-4	13	TRBV18	TRBD1	CASSLDRGEKLFF	TGTGCCAGCTCCCTGGACAGGGGTGAAAAACTGTTTTTT
NA	TRBJ1-4	15	TRBV19	NA	CASSSQTGPNEKLFF	TGTGCCAGTAGTTCACAGACAGGTCCTAATGAAAAACTGTTTTTT